This T cell receptor (beta chain) was identified during a study of CD8 T cells in Susac syndrome. Sequencing of TCR beta drew on CD8+ and CD4+ T cells from blood. Negative isolation was applied to CD8+ and CD4+ T cells, and FACS enrichment was applied to TEMRA cells. Random hexamers served to reverse transcribe about 0.5 to 1 ug RNA. TCRdb redid the calling of the immunoSEQ multiplex PCR reads with MiXCR, one entry per CDR3 protein. Of a few hundred thousand distinct CDR3 sequences in the sample, around nine tenths were seen once. CDR3 size: 16 residues. The germline V gene encodes CDR1 SEHNR and CDR2 FQNEAQ (reference sequence). Unmatched junction bases numbered 7, after V lost 5 bases and J lost 3 bases.

Sequencing used CD8+ T cells from PBMCs. This receptor was identified in a human donor with multiple sclerosis. J is TRBJ2-1 and V is TRBV7-9, with TRBD1 matching 10 bases. This CDR3 is CASSPQGQGIYNEQFF. The CDR3 nucleotides are TGTGCCAGCAGCCCGCAGGGACAGGGGATCTACAATGAGCAGTTCTTC.